These 3 T cell receptor beta chains originate from one sample sequenced in a study of post-analysis software for immune sequencing data. Findings and caveats of the study: TRBV segments more frequent in patients than in controls numbered a few and included TRBV5-6, TRBV5-1 and TRBV20-1.

The antigens for these receptors are not known. Researchers reported that TCR beta cDNA libraries carried unique molecular identifiers. TCRdb reanalysed the PCR reads using MiXCR and keeps one entry per CDR3 protein. The table lists hundreds of thousands of distinct CDR3 sequences, about 57% of them singletons. Sequencing used blood. The origin of the receptors is a girl aged 5-17 years with multiple sclerosis.

There are a few counts of this clonotype. This chain joins TRBV20-1 and TRBJ2-3, with a tentative D call TRBD1 (6 bases). Germline lookup yields CDR1 DFQATT and CDR2 SNEGSKA (reference sequence). This CDR3 is built from 14 residues. Trimming shortened V by 3 bases and J by 2 bases, and 12 bases separated the two germline ends. CDR3 sequence reads: CSARGTTNTDTQYF. The CDR3 DNA reads TGCAGTGCTAGGGGGACAACGAACACAGATACGCAGTATTTT.

This chain uses TRBV7-9 with TRBJ2-4, with 7 bases that match TRBD1. The J call is doubtful: the DNA matches TRBJ2-7 better. This CDR3 has 17 amino acids. CDR1 and CDR2 from the germline V gene are SEHNR and FQNEAQ (reference sequence). CDR3 loop: CASSRLPGQKINYEQYF. The CDR3 coding sequence is TGTGCCAGCAGTCGTTTGCCGGGACAGAAGATTAACTACGAGCAGTACTTC.

This rearrangement joins TRBV20-1 to TRBJ2-7; TRBD1 aligns across 7 bases. The CDR3 sequence is 15 residues long. Germline V lookup: CDR1 DFQATT, CDR2 SNEGSKA (reference sequence). Losses at the gene ends were 2 bases for V and 1 base for J; bases not matched to a gene: 8. CDR3 coding DNA: TGCAGTGCTAGAACCATCGGACAGGCGTCCTACGAGCAGTACTTC. Translated: CSARTIGQASYEQYF.